The sequence of this TCR beta chain was determined in a study of cytomegalovirus exposure and HLA in healthy donors. In the study overall: The same platform as the 650 to 700 first-cohort repertoires was used for the 110 or so validation repertoires, a later analysis reported.

Produced via immunoSEQ multiplex PCR; TCRdb's table is partial and in-frame only. The repertoire holds more than 110,000 clones, approximately 86% seen once, with over 6.5% in the top ten. This clone has ten or more counts. The V and J ends lost 4 bases and 6 bases respectively, with 18 bases between them. CDR3 length: 15 amino acids. The germline gives CDR1 LNHNV, CDR2 YYDKDF (reference sequence). This clonotype was obtained from a woman between 18 and 29 years old in good health and CMV-seropositive. The V gene is TRBV15, the J gene TRBJ1-1; possible D gene TRBD1, 5 bases. Sequences were obtained from PBMCs. The chain's CDR3 is CATSKSSQGLAEAFF. DNA of the CDR3: TGTGCCACCAGCAAGAGTTCTCAGGGCTTAGCTGAAGCTTTCTTT.